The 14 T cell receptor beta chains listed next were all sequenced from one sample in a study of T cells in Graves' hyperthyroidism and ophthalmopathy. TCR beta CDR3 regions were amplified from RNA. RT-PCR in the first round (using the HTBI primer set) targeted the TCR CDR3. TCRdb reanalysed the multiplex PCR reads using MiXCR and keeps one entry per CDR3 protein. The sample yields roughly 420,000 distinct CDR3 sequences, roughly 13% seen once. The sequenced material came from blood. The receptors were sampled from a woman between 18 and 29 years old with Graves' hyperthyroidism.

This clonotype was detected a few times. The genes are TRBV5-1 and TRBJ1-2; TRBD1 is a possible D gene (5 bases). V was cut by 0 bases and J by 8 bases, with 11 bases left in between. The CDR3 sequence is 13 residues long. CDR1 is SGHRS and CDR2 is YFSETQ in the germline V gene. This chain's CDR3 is CASSLDGGGGYTF. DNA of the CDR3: TGCGCCAGCAGCTTGGACGGGGGAGGGGGCTACACCTTC.

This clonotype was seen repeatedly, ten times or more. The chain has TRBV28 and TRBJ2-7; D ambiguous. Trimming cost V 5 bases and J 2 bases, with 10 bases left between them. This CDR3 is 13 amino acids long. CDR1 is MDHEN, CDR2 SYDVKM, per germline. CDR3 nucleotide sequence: TGTGCCAGCAGTGCGGTATTGGCCTACGAGCAGTACTTC. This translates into CASSAVLAYEQYF.

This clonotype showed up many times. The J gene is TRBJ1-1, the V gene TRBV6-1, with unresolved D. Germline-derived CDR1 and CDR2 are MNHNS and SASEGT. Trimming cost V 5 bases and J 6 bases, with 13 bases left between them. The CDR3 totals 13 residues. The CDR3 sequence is CASSPPTTAEAFF. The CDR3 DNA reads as TGTGCCAGCAGTCCCCCGACGACGGCTGAAGCTTTCTTT.

CDR3 nucleotide sequence: TGTGCCAGCAGCAGAAATTCAAGAGAGCAGTACTTC. Translating gives CASSRNSREQYF. The rearrangement uses TRBV5-4 and TRBJ2-5; unclear D gene. Trimming left V 4 bases short and J 11 bases short, with 15 bases between. Germline lookup yields CDR1 SGHNT and CDR2 YYREEE (reference sequence). This CDR3 is 12 amino acids long.

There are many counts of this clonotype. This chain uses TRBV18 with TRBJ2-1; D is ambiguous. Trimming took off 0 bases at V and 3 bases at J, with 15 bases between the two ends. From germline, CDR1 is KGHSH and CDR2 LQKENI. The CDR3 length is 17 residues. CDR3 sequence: CASSPPIQPVLYNEQFF. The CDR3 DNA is TGTGCCAGCTCACCACCGATACAGCCGGTTCTCTACAATGAGCAGTTCTTC. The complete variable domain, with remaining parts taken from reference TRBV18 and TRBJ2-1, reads NAGVMQNPRHLVRRRGQEARLRCSPMKGHSHVYWYRQLPEEGLKFMVYLQKENIIDESGMPKERFSAEFPKEGPSILRIQQVVRGDSAAYFCASSPPIQPVLYNEQFFGPGTRLTVL.

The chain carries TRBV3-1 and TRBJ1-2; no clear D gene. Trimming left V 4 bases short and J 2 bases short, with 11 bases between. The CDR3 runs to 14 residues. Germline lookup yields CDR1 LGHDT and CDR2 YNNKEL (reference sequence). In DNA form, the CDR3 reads TGTGCCAGCAGCCGGCCGGATCTCAACTATGGCTACACCTTC. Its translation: CASSRPDLNYGYTF.

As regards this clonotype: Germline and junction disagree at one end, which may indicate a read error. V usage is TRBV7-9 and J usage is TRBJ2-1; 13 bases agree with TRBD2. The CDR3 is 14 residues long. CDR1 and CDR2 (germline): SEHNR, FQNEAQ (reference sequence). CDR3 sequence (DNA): TGTGCCCGCAGCTTACTAGCGGGAGGGGGTGAGCAGTTCTTC. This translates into CARSLLAGGGEQFF. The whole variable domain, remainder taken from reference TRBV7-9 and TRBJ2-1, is DTGVSQNPRHKITKRGQNVTFRCDPISEHNRLYWYRQTLGQGPEFLTYFQNEAQLEKSRLLSDRFSAERPKGSFSTLEIQRTEQGDSAMYLCARSLLAGGGEQFFGPGTRLTVL.

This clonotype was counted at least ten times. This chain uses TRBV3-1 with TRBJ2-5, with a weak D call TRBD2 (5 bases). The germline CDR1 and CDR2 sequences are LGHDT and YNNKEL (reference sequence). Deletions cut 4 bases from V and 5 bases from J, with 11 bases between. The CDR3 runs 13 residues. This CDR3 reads CASSPPGMETQYF. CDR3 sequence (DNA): TGTGCCAGCAGCCCGCCGGGGATGGAGACCCAGTACTTC.

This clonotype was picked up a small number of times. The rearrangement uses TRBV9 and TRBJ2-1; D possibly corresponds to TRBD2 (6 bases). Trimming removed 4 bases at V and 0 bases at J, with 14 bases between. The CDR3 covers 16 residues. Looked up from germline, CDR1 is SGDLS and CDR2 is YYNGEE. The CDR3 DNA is TGTGCCAGCAGCTCAGGGACTTTTAGCTCCTACAATGAGCAGTTCTTC. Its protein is CASSSGTFSSYNEQFF.

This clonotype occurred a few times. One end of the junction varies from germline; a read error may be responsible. The CDR3, as DNA: TGTGCCAGCAGCTTTGCATTAGCGGGAGGAAACAATAAGCAGTTCTTC. Protein product: CASSFALAGGNNKQFF. The chain recombines TRBV7-2 with TRBJ2-1, with TRBD2 matching 10 bases. The CDR3 extends over 16 amino acids. CDR1 and CDR2 from the germline V gene are SGHTA and FQGNSA.

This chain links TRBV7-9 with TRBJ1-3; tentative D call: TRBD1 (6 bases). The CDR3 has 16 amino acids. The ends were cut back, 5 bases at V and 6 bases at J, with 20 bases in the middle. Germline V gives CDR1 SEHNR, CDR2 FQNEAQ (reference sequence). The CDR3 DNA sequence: TGTGCCAGCAGCCATACCTCGGACAGCAGTGCAAACACCATATATTTT. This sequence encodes CASSHTSDSSANTIYF.

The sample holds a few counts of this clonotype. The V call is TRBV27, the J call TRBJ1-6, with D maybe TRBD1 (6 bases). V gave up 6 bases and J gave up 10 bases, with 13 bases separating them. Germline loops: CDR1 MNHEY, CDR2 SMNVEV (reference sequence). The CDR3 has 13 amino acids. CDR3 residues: CASSNRVYSPLHF. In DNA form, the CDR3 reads TGTGCCAGCAGCAACAGGGTGTACTCACCCCTCCACTTT.

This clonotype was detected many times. The CDR3 spells CASSPPSGRVNEQFF. In DNA form, the CDR3 reads TGTGCCAGCAGTCCGCCGAGCGGGAGGGTTAATGAGCAGTTCTTC. The gene calls are TRBV12-3 or TRBV12-4 and TRBJ2-1; TRBD2 matches at 10 bases. The CDR3 covers 15 residues. V lost 5 bases to trimming and J lost 7 bases; unmatched junction nucleotides: 8.

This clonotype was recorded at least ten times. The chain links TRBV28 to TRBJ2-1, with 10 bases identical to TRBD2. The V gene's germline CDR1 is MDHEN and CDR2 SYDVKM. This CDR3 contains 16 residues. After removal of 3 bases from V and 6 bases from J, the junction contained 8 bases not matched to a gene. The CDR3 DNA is TGTGCCAGCAGTTTGGGGTCTAGCGGGAGAGGCAATGAGCAGTTCTTC. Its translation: CASSLGSSGRGNEQFF.